Listed here is a single T cell receptor beta chain. The antigen is not known. The data stem from a study of human thymus T cells. Study-level points and caveats: Related research examined unrelated individuals and reported that their thymic repertoires overlapped highly. Across thymic and blood repertoires, the usage of V and J genes appeared to be biased.

Profiled with immunoSEQ multiplex PCR; TCRdb holds only in-frame clones, not every one. The profile shows about 78,000 clones, 96% of them singletons. In corrective heart surgery, resections were taken, and these provided the thymus tissue. Each of the donors was a healthy Finnish infant who was undergoing open corrective cardiac surgery for congenital heart defects. Germline V lookup: CDR1 SNHLY, CDR2 FYNNEI. The CDR3 spans 13 residues. Trimming took 6 bases from V and 1 from J, leaving 9 bases between them. The sequence was collected from a boy younger than two with a congenital heart defect but otherwise immunologically healthy. The chain links TRBV2 to TRBJ2-5; a possible D gene is TRBD1 (6 bases). The specimen sequenced was thymus tissue. CDR3 nucleotide sequence: TGTGCCAGCAGGGGGGACACCCAAGAGACCCAGTACTTC. Translated: CASRGDTQETQYF.